These 7 T cell receptor beta chains originate from one sample sequenced in a study of CXCR3-negative and CXCR3-positive naive CD8 T cells. The authors made the TRB cDNA libraries by 5' RACE using UMI labels. TCRdb re-called the 5' RACE reads; one entry per CDR3 protein, DNA not given. The table counts fewer than 90,000 distinct CDR3 sequences; 1.6% lies in the top ten. Sequencing was performed on naive CXCR3- CD8+ T cells from blood. Subset defined: CD45RO-CCR7+CD27+CD95- naive CD8+ T cells lacking CXCR3 (TNR3-). The source of these receptors is a human donor in good health. Some clones in this sample may be carry-over from other donors' samples.

The chain couples TRBV12-3 or TRBV12-4 to TRBJ2-5; without DNA, the TCRdb call of TRBD2 cannot be checked. The CDR3 covers 17 residues. This CDR3 is CASSPGLGGTPQETQYF.

V and J are TRBV7-8 and TRBJ2-1; TCRdb outputs TRBD2, but without DNA this stays unchecked. This CDR3 has 17 residues. CDR1 SGHVS and CDR2 FQNEAQ come from the germline V gene. The CDR3 sequence: CASSSLEPGLAGNEQFF.

The chain links TRBV28 to TRBJ1-1. The CDR3 length is 15 residues. In germline, CDR1 is MDHEN, CDR2 SYDVKM. The CDR3 loop reads CASSPLLYRNTEAFF.

The gene calls are TRBV28 and TRBJ2-6. This CDR3 spans 16 amino acids. Germline CDR1 and CDR2: MDHEN and SYDVKM. CDR3: CASSLSRGAGANVLTF.

V gene TRBV5-6 combines with J gene TRBJ2-7. This CDR3 is 14 amino acids long. CDR1 and CDR2 (germline): SGHDT, YYEEEE. CDR3 sequence: CASSLVFRPYEQYF.

The rearrangement uses TRBV29-1 and TRBJ2-7; without DNA, the TCRdb call of TRBD1 cannot be checked. This CDR3 contains 15 residues. CDR1 is SQVTM and CDR2 is ANQGSEA in the germline V gene. CDR3 sequence reads: CSVGGPRQTFYEQYF.

CDR3 protein: CASCLVRGEQFF. The chain couples TRBV12-3 or TRBV12-4 to TRBJ2-1. The CDR3 has 12 residues.